These 2 T cell receptor beta chains originate from one sample sequenced in a study of blood T cell repertoires in COVID-19. Only in-frame clones appear in the TCRdb table, and some are missing; sequencing was by immunoSEQ multiplex PCR. The table includes 150,000 to 200,000 clones, 65% to 85% detected once. What was sequenced was peripheral blood. These receptor sequences come from a man aged 55-75 years with active or convalescent COVID-19.

This clone was seen repeatedly, ten times or more. The chain uses TRBV5-4 and TRBJ2-5; possible D gene TRBD2, 6 bases. This CDR3 comprises 15 residues. Germline CDR1 SGHNT, CDR2 YYREEE (reference sequence). Trimming took 5 bases from V and 2 from J, leaving 16 bases between them. CDR3 sequence: CASSREVGAQETQYF. In nucleotides, the CDR3 is TGTGCCAGCAGTAGGGAGGTAGGGGCACAAGAGACCCAGTACTTC. The complete variable domain, with remaining parts taken from reference TRBV5-4 and TRBJ2-5, reads ETGVTQSPTHLIKTRGQQVTLRCSSQSGHNTVSWYQQALGQGPQFIFQYYREEENGRGNFPPRFSGLQFPNYSSELNVNALELDDSALYLCASSREVGAQETQYFGPGTRLLVL.

The rearrangement uses TRBV5-8 and TRBJ2-7; 8 positions agree with TRBD1. V shed 3 bases, J shed 3 bases, and the junction held 2 bases outside the gene matches. This CDR3 region has 13 residues. Germline CDR1 SGHTS, CDR2 YDEGEE. The CDR3 bases are TGTGCCAGCAGCTCTGGACAGGGCTACGAGCAGTACTTC. Its translation: CASSSGQGYEQYF.